This is a list of T cell receptor beta chains from one sample in a study of cytomegalovirus exposure and HLA in healthy donors. The protocol was immunoSEQ multiplex PCR, while the TCRdb copy is restricted to in-frame clones and leaves out a portion. The sample yields 75,000 to 90,000 clones, about 95% seen once. The sequencing sample was made of PBMCs. The source is a young woman in good health and CMV-seronegative. Each CDR3 is given without its conserved first and last residue. A D gene is named only where the DNA matches it firmly. Not all rows give a size; the values are once, few, many and, for expanded clones, a class.

D: .; V: TRBV9; size: .; CDR3: ASSVAPGLSYEQY
D: .; V: TRBV4-3; size: .; CDR3: ASSQDYGHSNTGELF
D: .; V: TRBV14; size: .; CDR3: ASSRLHSSANTEAF
D: .; V: TRBV5-6; size: .; CDR3: ASSAYSYGYT
D: TRBD1; V: TRBV9; size: once; CDR3: ASSVAPQGGYEQY
D: .; V: TRBV4-1; size: .; CDR3: ASSQRGGSYEQY
D: .; V: TRBV2; size: .; CDR3: ASKREEAYGYT
D: .; V: TRBV7-2; size: .; CDR3: ASGAASSPYEQY
D: .; V: TRBV7-2; size: .; CDR3: ASGLGGNTEAF
D: TRBD2; V: TRBV7-8; size: .; CDR3: ASSLSGRENIQY
D: .; V: TRBV7-9; size: .; CDR3: ASSLAQVGEKLF
D: TRBD1; V: TRBV27; size: .; CDR3: ASSGGGQGPR
D: .; V: TRBV5-8; size: .; CDR3: ASSRLRSYEQY
D: TRBD2; V: TRBV5-1; size: .; CDR3: ASSLESGRQF
D: .; V: TRBV6-5; size: once; CDR3: ASSYTPGLRHGYT
D: TRBD2; V: TRBV9; size: .; CDR3: ASSVRRGGRDTGELF